This T cell receptor beta chain was sequenced for a study of T cell repertoires in cytomegalovirus infection. Whole-study context: CMV infection together with matching HLA type was indicated by public TCR beta signatures.

As regards this clonotype: No antigen is known for it.

One entry per CDR3 protein results from TCRdb running MiXCR on the reads. The data hold roughly 500,000 distinct CDR3 sequences, with under 45% observed a single time. Trimming took off 5 bases at V and 1 base at J, with 11 bases between the two ends. The CDR3 extends over 15 amino acids. The germline CDR1 and CDR2 sequences are SGHAT and FQNNGV. Study results and caveats: CMV carriers having the relevant HLA were flagged by cumulative public TCR beta family frequency. There were HLA-C-restricted CMV-specific TCR beta clonotypes dominating the ex vivo response.

V is TRBV11-2 and J is TRBJ1-4; a weak D match, TRBD1 (5 bases). The source is a human donor in good health (CMV status not recorded). Some clones in this sample may be carry-over from other donors' samples. The sample in question was cultured PBMCs, obtained from culture after CMV antigen stimulation. CDR3 sequence reads: CASSRSRETNEKLFF. CDR3 nucleotide sequence: TGTGCCAGCAGCCGAAGCAGGGAAACTAATGAAAAACTGTTTTTT.